This TCR beta chain was captured in a study of blood T cell repertoires in COVID-19. Study information: COVID-19 samples from acute and convalescent phases originated in the United States, Italy and Spain. The analysed material was cDNA or gDNA that came from T cells, B-cell-depleted T cells, or PBMCs.

Cohorts were determined from participant-reported clinical history. Sequencing used immunoSEQ multiplex PCR; TCRdb keeps in-frame clones, though not all of them. Here the sample spans about 180,000 clones, just over 85% being singletons. Comments on this clone: The sample holds other DNA sequences that translate to the same CDR3.

Germline CDR1 is LGHDT and CDR2 is YNNKEL (reference sequence). This CDR3 has 13 amino acids. With 1 base removed from V and 6 bases from J, the gap between germline ends came to 10 bases. Sequenced input: PBMCs or T cells enriched from blood (not recorded which). This clonotype originated in a woman under 30 who had recovered from COVID-19. The chain is built from TRBV3-1 (or the pseudogene TRBV3-2) and TRBJ2-7; D may be TRBD1 (6 bases). The CDR3 nucleotides read TGTGCCAGCAGCCAAGTTTCAGGGGTCGAGCAGTACTTC. It encodes CASSQVSGVEQYF.